This T cell receptor (beta chain) appears in the sequencing data of a study of Tregs in tolerant kidney transplant recipients. Germline values: CDR1 SGHRS, CDR2 YFSETQ. V lost 0 bases and J lost 8, with 12 bases in between. CDR3 size: 14 residues. Profiled with immunoSEQ multiplex PCR; TCRdb holds only in-frame clones, not every one. The repertoire holds 240,000 or so clones, with about 86% as singletons. Thawed PBMCs were FACS-sorted into unstimulated CD4+CD25+CD127- regulatory T cells, CD4+CD25- non-regulatory cells, CD4 and CD8 cells. Findings and limits, study-wide: Findings come from small patient numbers and require larger validation. No direct test of biological reproducibility was done here. Tregs expanded with activated donor B cells seemed most donor-specific.

On this clone itself: The target antigen is unknown.

Material for sequencing was CD4+ T cells from blood. V and J are TRBV5-1 and TRBJ2-1; D gene ambiguous. This receptor was identified in a human donor in good health. CDR3 protein: CASSLGTNLDEQFF. CDR3 in DNA: TGCGCCAGCAGCTTGGGTACTAATCTCGATGAGCAGTTCTTC.